The 2 T cell receptor beta chains in this list originate from one sample, sequenced in a study of circulating CD8 cells and anti-PD-1 response in melanoma. The QIAseq Immune Repertoire TCR panel built the libraries from approximately 15 ng of total RNA. One entry per CDR3 protein, called by TCRdb with MiXCR from the reads. The repertoire holds about 540 distinct CDR3 sequences, 5.8% seen once, with roughly 32% in the top ten. From live CD3+CD8+TCRalphabeta+ cells, four PD-1 and/or TIGIT subsets were sorted. Sequenced here: CD8+ T cells from PBMCs, sampled at baseline or after one month of anti-PD-1 therapy (not recorded which). Every receptor here comes from a human donor with melanoma.

Judged by abundance, this clonotype is medium-sized. The genes are TRBV6-4 and TRBJ2-3; 7 nucleotides agree with TRBD2. V was pared by 8 bases and J by 2 bases, with 4 bases of the junction left unmatched. The CDR3 is 13 amino acids. The germline V gene encodes CDR1 MRHNA and CDR2 SNTAGT. The CDR3 nucleotides read TGTGCCAGCGGTGCGGGAGCCACAGATACGCAGTATTTT. It translates to CASGAGATDTQYF.

This clonotype is large by share. Here the CDR3 omits its conserved ending phenylalanine or tryptophan, so a read error is the likely source. The chain is built from TRBV24-1 and TRBJ2-2, with no clear D. The V end was cut by 5 bases, the J end by 6 bases, with 9 bases between. Germline loops: CDR1 KGHDR, CDR2 SFDVKD. This CDR3 is built from 13 residues. The CDR3 sequence: CATSVRSPGELFS. As DNA, the CDR3 is TGTGCCACCAGTGTAAGGAGCCCCGGGGAGCTGTTTTCT.